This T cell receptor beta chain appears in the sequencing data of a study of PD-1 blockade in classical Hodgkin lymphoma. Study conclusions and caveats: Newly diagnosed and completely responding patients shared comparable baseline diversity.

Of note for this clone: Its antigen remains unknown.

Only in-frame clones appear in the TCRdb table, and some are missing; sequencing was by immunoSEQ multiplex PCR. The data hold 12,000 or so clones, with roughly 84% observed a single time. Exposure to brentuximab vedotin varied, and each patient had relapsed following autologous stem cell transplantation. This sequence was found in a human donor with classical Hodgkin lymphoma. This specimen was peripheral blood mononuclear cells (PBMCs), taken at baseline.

CDR3 sequence (DNA): TGTGCCAGCAGCTTTCCCAGGAGCTATAATTCACCCCTCCACTTT. Protein product: CASSFPRSYNSPLHF. This chain joins TRBV7-2 and TRBJ1-6; D remains unclear. V lost 3 bases, J lost 3 bases, and 9 bases lay in between. This CDR3 region has 15 residues. CDR1 is SGHTA, CDR2 FQGNSA, per germline.